These 30 T cell receptor beta chains came from one sample sequenced in a study of shared clonotypes between healthy human individuals. Libraries were prepared by immunoSEQ multiplex PCR; TCRdb keeps only in-frame clonotypes and omits some of them. Of roughly 570,000 clones detected, roughly 98% appear once; the ten largest clones hold 0.3%. Selected positively for CCR7 and CD45RO-negative, naive CD8 cells excluded terminally differentiated effector memory CD45RA+ cells. The sequencing input was naive CD8+ T cells sorted from blood. Receptors were obtained from a young man in good health.

This chain joins TRBV5-4 and TRBJ2-7; TRBD2 aligns across 10 bases. This CDR3 comprises 14 residues. CDR1 is SGHNT, CDR2 YYREEE, per germline (reference sequence). The junction had 2 bases not matched to a gene; V was cut back by 1 base and J by 4 bases. The CDR3 loop reads CASSLTSGNYEQYF. In nucleotides, the CDR3 is TGTGCCAGCAGCTTGACTAGCGGGAATTACGAGCAGTACTTC.

The chain employs TRBV11-2 and TRBJ2-1; D may match TRBD1 or TRBD2 (5 bases each). Looked up from germline, CDR1 is SGHAT and CDR2 is FQNNGV. CDR3 size: 17 residues. Trimming stripped 0 bases from V and 0 bases from J, with 12 bases between. This chain's CDR3 is CASSLEAGTPSYNEQFF. CDR3 DNA sequence: TGTGCCAGCAGCTTAGAGGCAGGGACCCCCTCCTACAATGAGCAGTTCTTC.

This sequence joins TRBV11-2 and TRBJ1-3; D gene ambiguous. Looked up from germline, CDR1 is SGHAT and CDR2 is FQNNGV. Trimming removed 5 bases from V and 3 bases from J, with 11 bases in between. This CDR3 is 14 amino acids long. CDR3 loop: CASSGRVFGNTIYF. The CDR3 DNA reads as TGTGCCAGCAGCGGACGAGTTTTTGGAAACACCATATATTTT.

This sequence joins TRBV4-1 and TRBJ2-3; TRBD1 aligns across 8 bases. J gave up 0 bases and V 3 bases, and 5 bases lay outside the gene matches. CDR1 and CDR2 (germline): MGHRA, YSYEKL. The CDR3 has 16 residues. The CDR3 loop is CASSQRQGTSTDTQYF. The CDR3 DNA sequence: TGCGCCAGCAGCCAGAGACAGGGGACTAGCACAGATACGCAGTATTTT.

This sequence joins TRBV13 and TRBJ2-3; 7 nucleotides line up with TRBD2. Germline V lookup: CDR1 PRHDT, CDR2 FYEKMQ (reference sequence). CDR3 length: 17 amino acids. The junction had 15 bases not matched to a gene; V was cut back by 5 bases and J by 4 bases. Here the CDR3 DNA reads TGTGCCAGCAGCCGGGGCCGGGGCGGGAGTAATGCAGATACGCAGTATTTT. Its protein is CASSRGRGGSNADTQYF.

Written as DNA, the CDR3 is TGTGCCAGCAGTTTGGCCACCTACGAGCAGTACTTC. Translated: CASSLATYEQYF. J is TRBJ2-7 and V is TRBV28; no clear D. Germline CDR1 is MDHEN and CDR2 is SYDVKM. This CDR3 is built from 12 residues. Trimming left V 3 bases short and J 2 bases short, with 5 bases between. The variable domain in full, completed from reference TRBV28 and TRBJ2-7, reads DVKVTQSSRYLVKRTGEKVFLECVQDMDHENMFWYRQDPGLGLRLIYFSYDVKMKEKGDIPEGYSVSREKKERFSLILESASTNQTSMYLCASSLATYEQYFGPGTRLTVT.

This rearrangement joins TRBV9 to TRBJ2-2; 7 bases align to TRBD1. Germline CDR1 SGDLS, CDR2 YYNGEE. The trim removed 4 bases at V and 4 bases at J, leaving 7 bases unmatched. The CDR3 consists of 15 residues. CDR3 residues: CASSPGGSGTGELFF. In DNA form, the CDR3 reads TGTGCCAGCAGCCCAGGGGGTTCGGGCACCGGGGAGCTGTTTTTT.

Note on this clone: Distinct nucleotide sequences in the sample also encode this CDR3. This sequence joins TRBV4-3 and TRBJ2-7, with 9 bases fitting TRBD1. CDR1 is LGHNA, CDR2 YSLEER, per germline. This CDR3 spans 14 amino acids. Trimming cost V 3 bases and J 4 bases; bases outside gene matches: 4. CDR3 DNA: TGCGCCAGCAGCCAGGACAGGGGATTTTACGAGCAGTACTTC. Its translation: CASSQDRGFYEQYF.

This chain uses TRBV30 with TRBJ2-3; no clear D. The V gene lost 1 base and the J gene lost 12 bases, with 11 bases spanning the gap. The CDR3 is 11 amino acids. CDR1 is GTSNPN and CDR2 is SVGIG in the germline V gene (reference sequence). The CDR3 spells CAWSAPDPQYF. CDR3 nucleotide sequence: TGTGCCTGGAGTGCCCCGGACCCCCAGTATTTT.

This chain uses TRBV6-5 with TRBJ2-2; D not certain. The germline CDR1 and CDR2 sequences are MNHEY and SVGAGI. This CDR3 has 13 residues. V lost 1 base to trimming and J lost 6 bases, with 6 bases between them. The CDR3 reads CASSYYGAGELFF. The CDR3, as DNA: TGTGCCAGCAGTTACTATGGGGCCGGGGAGCTGTTTTTT.

V is TRBV9 and J is TRBJ2-2; weak D call: TRBD2 (6 bases). The CDR3 has 16 residues. Trimming stripped 0 bases from V and 5 bases from J, with 14 bases between. CDR1 is SGDLS and CDR2 is YYNGEE in the germline V gene. The DNA of the CDR3 is TGTGCCAGCAGCGTAGGCGGGATAGGGTTAACCGGGGAGCTGTTTTTT. This encodes CASSVGGIGLTGELFF.

J is TRBJ2-7 and V is TRBV7-8; D is uncertain. V gave up 2 bases and J gave up 2 bases, with 16 bases separating them. Per the germline V gene, CDR1 is SGHVS and CDR2 is FQNEAQ. The CDR3 totals 16 residues. The CDR3 nucleotides read TGTGCCAGCAGCTTATCTCGCCTTTGGGTCCCCTACGAGCAGTACTTC. As protein: CASSLSRLWVPYEQYF.

CDR3 sequence reads: CASSPKGAGISSYNEQFF. The CDR3 DNA reads TGTGCCAGCAGTCCGAAAGGGGCAGGGATAAGCTCCTACAATGAGCAGTTCTTC. J is TRBJ2-1 and V is TRBV27; D may be TRBD1 (5 bases). V shed 5 bases and J shed 0 bases, with 20 bases lying between them. The CDR3 runs 18 residues. The V gene's germline CDR1 is MNHEY and CDR2 SMNVEV (reference sequence).

The V gene is TRBV27, the J gene TRBJ1-2, with D possibly matching TRBD1 (6 bases). In germline, CDR1 is MNHEY, CDR2 SMNVEV (reference sequence). V lost 5 bases and J lost 3, with 16 bases in between. CDR3 length equals 15 residues. The DNA for the CDR3 is TGTGCCAGCAGTAAACAGGGTTTCCCGGACTATGGCTACACCTTC. It is translated as CASSKQGFPDYGYTF.

This clone occurred once. The junction does not match germline at one end; this may be a read error. The chain links TRBV7-9 to TRBJ2-7; TRBD1 matches at 9 bases. CDR1 is SEHNR, CDR2 FQNEAQ, per germline (reference sequence). The CDR3 extends over 19 amino acids. The CDR3 spells CASSLVPGTGPSPSYEQYF. CDR3 in DNA: TGTGCCAGCAGTTTAGTTCCCGGGACAGGGCCGAGCCCTTCCTACGAGCAGTACTTC.

The V call is TRBV6-5, the J call TRBJ2-7, with D maybe TRBD2 (6 bases). The germline V gene encodes CDR1 MNHEY and CDR2 SVGAGI. This CDR3 is built from 14 residues. V lost 6 bases to trimming and J lost 3 bases, with 15 bases between them. In DNA, the CDR3 is TGTGCCAGCAGACGGAGGGCGGCGAGCTACGAGCAGTACTTC. This gives the protein CASRRRAASYEQYF.

The chain recombines TRBV7-9 with TRBJ1-2; weak D call: TRBD1 (5 bases). The CDR3 extends over 14 amino acids. V lost 3 bases to trimming and J lost 2 bases, with 10 bases between them. Germline CDR1 reads SEHNR; CDR2 reads FQNEAQ (reference sequence). CDR3 coding DNA: TGTGCCAGCAGCTTCCGGGACGGGAACTATGGCTACACCTTC. Protein: CASSFRDGNYGYTF.

The CDR3 protein is CASSPYVSGREELFF. The CDR3 region has the DNA TGTGCCAGCAGTCCTTACGTTTCGGGGCGAGAAGAACTGTTTTTT. The rearrangement uses TRBV7-9 and TRBJ1-4, with a weak D call TRBD1 (5 bases). Trimming removed 6 bases at V and 12 bases at J, with 23 bases between. CDR3 length: 15 residues. Germline values: CDR1 SEHNR, CDR2 FQNEAQ (reference sequence). Drawing the rest from reference TRBV7-9 and TRBJ1-4, the complete variable domain is DTGVSQNPRHKITKRGQNVTFRCDPISEHNRLYWYRQTLGQGPEFLTYFQNEAQLEKSRLLSDRFSAERPKGSFSTLEIQRTEQGDSAMYLCASSPYVSGREELFFGSGTQLSVL.

The chain recombines TRBV5-1 with TRBJ2-1; TRBD1 might be the D (6 bases). V was cut by 1 base and J by 5 bases, with 7 bases left in between. Germline-derived CDR1 and CDR2 are SGHRS and YFSETQ. The CDR3 sequence is 13 residues long. CDR3 loop: CASSLWTDNEQFF. The CDR3 coding sequence is TGCGCCAGCAGCTTGTGGACAGACAATGAGCAGTTCTTC.

This chain connects TRBV28 to TRBJ2-2, with a weak D call TRBD1 (5 bases). Per germline, CDR1 MDHEN and CDR2 SYDVKM. The V and J ends lost 3 bases and 4 bases respectively, with 12 bases between them. CDR3 length: 15 residues. The CDR3: CASSLSGRVTGELFF. CDR3 DNA sequence: TGTGCCAGCAGTTTGTCAGGGCGCGTCACCGGGGAGCTGTTTTTT.

The J gene is TRBJ2-1, the V gene TRBV11-1; D is ambiguous. The CDR3 loop spans 14 amino acids. Germline CDR1 SGHAT, CDR2 FQDESV (reference sequence). Trimming took off 5 bases at V and 2 bases at J, with 10 bases between the two ends. The CDR3 sequence is CASSLPRPYNEQFF. DNA for the CDR3: TGTGCCAGCAGCCTCCCACGACCCTACAATGAGCAGTTCTTC. The full variable domain, with the rest looked up from reference TRBV11-1 and TRBJ2-1, is EAEVAQSPRYKITEKSQAVAFWCDPISGHATLYWYRQILGQGPELLVQFQDESVVDDSQLPKDRFSAERLKGVDSTLKIQPAELGDSAMYLCASSLPRPYNEQFFGPGTRLTVL.

This chain uses TRBV28 with TRBJ1-5; 8 nucleotides agree with TRBD1. Germline loops: CDR1 MDHEN, CDR2 SYDVKM. The CDR3 length is 14 residues. V lost 7 bases and J lost 6; bases outside the gene matches: 8. In DNA, the CDR3 is TGTGCCAGCAACTCGGACAGGGTAACTCAGCCCCAGCATTTT. Translation gives CASNSDRVTQPQHF.

This chain connects TRBV15 to TRBJ2-7, with 11 positions matching TRBD2. The CDR3 loop spans 15 amino acids. Germline V gene lookup returns CDR1 LNHNV and CDR2 YYDKDF (reference sequence). The J segment lost 5 bases and the V segment lost 2 bases, leaving 5 bases of the junction unmatched. The CDR3 sequence: CATSRTSGSPDEQYF. The CDR3 nucleotides read TGTGCCACCAGCAGAACTAGCGGGAGCCCGGACGAGCAGTACTTC.

The rearrangement links TRBV4-3 to TRBJ2-5, with 9 bases that match TRBD2. CDR1 and CDR2 from the germline V gene are LGHNA and YSLEER. The V gene end was trimmed by 0 bases and the J gene end by 5 bases; junction bases not matched to a gene: 13. The CDR3 contains 18 residues. CDR3: CASSQDLNSGRLIETQYF. The DNA for the CDR3 is TGCGCCAGCAGCCAAGATCTTAATAGCGGGAGACTAATCGAGACCCAGTACTTC.

The chain is built from TRBV30 and TRBJ2-7; TRBD2 might be the D (7 bases). The CDR3 length is 15 residues. From germline, CDR1 is GTSNPN and CDR2 SVGIG (reference sequence). Deletions cut 4 bases from V and 5 bases from J, with 21 bases between. This chain's CDR3 is CAWTSIGGGLDEQYF. The CDR3 nucleotides read TGTGCCTGGACCAGCATTGGGGGGGGGCTGGACGAGCAGTACTTC.

The chain uses TRBV7-6 and TRBJ2-7; the match to TRBD1 covers 8 bases. V gave up 5 bases and J gave up 3 bases; unmatched junction bases: 6. The CDR3 spans 14 residues. The germline V gene encodes CDR1 SGHVS and CDR2 FNYEAQ. The DNA for the CDR3 is TGTGCCAGCAGCATAGGACAGGGCGACTACGAGCAGTACTTC. Translation: CASSIGQGDYEQYF.

V usage is TRBV9 and J usage is TRBJ1-5; D might be TRBD1 (6 bases). The CDR3 length is 15 residues. Germline CDR1 and CDR2: SGDLS and YYNGEE. V lost 3 bases and J 3 bases, leaving 13 bases between the germline ends. CDR3 sequence reads: CASSDRGTLNQPQHF. In nucleotides, the CDR3 is TGTGCCAGCAGCGACCGCGGGACACTCAATCAGCCCCAGCATTTT.

The chain employs TRBV2 and TRBJ2-7; 8 nucleotides agree with TRBD2. CDR1 is SNHLY and CDR2 is FYNNEI in the germline V gene. Trimming removed 8 bases from V and 5 bases from J; junction bases left unmatched: 5. The CDR3 runs 12 residues. This CDR3 reads CASLAGGHEQYF. For the CDR3, the DNA is TGTGCCAGCTTGGCGGGGGGCCACGAGCAGTACTTC.

The genes are TRBV10-2 and TRBJ2-1; the D gene is possibly TRBD1 (6 bases). With 3 bases removed from V and 0 bases from J, the gap between germline ends came to 12 bases. The CDR3 extends over 16 amino acids. Germline V gene data show CDR1 as WSHSY and CDR2 as SAAADI. The DNA for the CDR3 is TGCGCCAGCAGTGATCCGGGACAAAGCTCCTACAATGAGCAGTTCTTC. Amino acid sequence: CASSDPGQSSYNEQFF.

This rearrangement joins TRBV27 to TRBJ2-7, with 12 bases matching TRBD1. CDR1 MNHEY and CDR2 SMNVEV come from the germline V gene (reference sequence). The CDR3 sequence is 15 residues long. The trim removed 6 bases at V and 5 bases at J, leaving 8 bases unmatched. Here the CDR3 DNA reads TGTGCCAGCAGCCCGTTGGGGACAGGGGGCAACGAGCAGTACTTC. Translating gives CASSPLGTGGNEQYF.